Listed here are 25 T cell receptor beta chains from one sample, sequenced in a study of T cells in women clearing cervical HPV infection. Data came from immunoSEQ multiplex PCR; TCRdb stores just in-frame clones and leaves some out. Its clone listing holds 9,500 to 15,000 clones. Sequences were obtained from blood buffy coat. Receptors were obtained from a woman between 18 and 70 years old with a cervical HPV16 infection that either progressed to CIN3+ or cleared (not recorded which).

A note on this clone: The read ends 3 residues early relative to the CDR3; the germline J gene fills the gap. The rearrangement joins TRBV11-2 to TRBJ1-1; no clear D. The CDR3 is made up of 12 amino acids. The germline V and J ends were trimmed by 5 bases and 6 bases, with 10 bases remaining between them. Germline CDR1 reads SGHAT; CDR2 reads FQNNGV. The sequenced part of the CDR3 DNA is TGTGCCAGCAGCCCACCAGTTGCTGAA. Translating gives CASSPPVAE. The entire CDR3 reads CASSPPVAEAFF.

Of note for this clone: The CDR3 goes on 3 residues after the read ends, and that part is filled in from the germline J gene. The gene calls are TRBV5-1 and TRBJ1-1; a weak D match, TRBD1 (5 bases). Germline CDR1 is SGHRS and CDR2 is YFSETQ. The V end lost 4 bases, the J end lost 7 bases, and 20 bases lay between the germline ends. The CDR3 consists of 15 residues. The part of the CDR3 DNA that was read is TGCGCCAGCAGCGTTACCGGAGGGGCGCCGGGTGAA. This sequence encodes CASSVTGGAPGE. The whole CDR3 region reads CASSVTGGAPGEAFF.

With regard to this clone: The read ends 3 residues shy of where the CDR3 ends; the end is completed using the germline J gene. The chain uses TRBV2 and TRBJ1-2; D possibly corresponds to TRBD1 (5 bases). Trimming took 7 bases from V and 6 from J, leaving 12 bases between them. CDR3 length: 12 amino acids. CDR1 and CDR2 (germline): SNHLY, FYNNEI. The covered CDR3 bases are TGTGCCAGCAATAACTTCAGGGATGGC. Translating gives CASNNFRDG. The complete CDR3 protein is CASNNFRDGYTF.

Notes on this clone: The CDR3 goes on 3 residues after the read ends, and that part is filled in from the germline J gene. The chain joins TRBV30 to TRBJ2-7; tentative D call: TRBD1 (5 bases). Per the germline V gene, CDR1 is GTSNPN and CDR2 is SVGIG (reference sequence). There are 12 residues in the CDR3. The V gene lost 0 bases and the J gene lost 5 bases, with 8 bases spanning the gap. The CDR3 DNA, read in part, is TGTGCCTGGAGTGTAGCAGGGAACGAG. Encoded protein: CAWSVAGNE. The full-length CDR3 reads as CAWSVAGNEQYF.

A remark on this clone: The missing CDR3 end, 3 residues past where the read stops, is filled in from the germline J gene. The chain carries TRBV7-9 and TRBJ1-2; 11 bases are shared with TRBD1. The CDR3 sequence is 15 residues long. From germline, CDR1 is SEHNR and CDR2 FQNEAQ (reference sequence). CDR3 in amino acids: CASSLGQGATDTYTF. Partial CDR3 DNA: TGTGCCAGCAGTCTTGGACAGGGGGCCACAGATACC.

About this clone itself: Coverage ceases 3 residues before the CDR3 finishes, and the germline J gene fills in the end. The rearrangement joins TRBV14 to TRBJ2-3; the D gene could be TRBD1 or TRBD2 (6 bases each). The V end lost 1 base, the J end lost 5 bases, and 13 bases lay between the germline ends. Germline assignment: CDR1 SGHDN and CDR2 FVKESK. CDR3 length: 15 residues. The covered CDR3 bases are TGTGCCAGCAGCCAAGTTGGAGGGGGTCGAGATACG. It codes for CASSQVGGGRDT. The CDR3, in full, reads CASSQVGGGRDTQYF.

The CDR3 DNA, read in part, is TGTGCCTGGAGTATCGGACAGGGACGGTCAGATACG. Protein: CAWSIGQGRSDT. From start to end, the CDR3 is CAWSIGQGRSDTQYF. This chain connects TRBV30 to TRBJ2-3, with 8 bases aligning to TRBD1. The read terminates 3 residues before the CDR3 end, so the remaining end is supplied by the germline J gene. This CDR3 is built from 15 residues. Germline CDR1 is GTSNPN and CDR2 is SVGIG (reference sequence). The V and J ends lost 2 bases and 4 bases, in that order; junction bases with no gene match: 8.

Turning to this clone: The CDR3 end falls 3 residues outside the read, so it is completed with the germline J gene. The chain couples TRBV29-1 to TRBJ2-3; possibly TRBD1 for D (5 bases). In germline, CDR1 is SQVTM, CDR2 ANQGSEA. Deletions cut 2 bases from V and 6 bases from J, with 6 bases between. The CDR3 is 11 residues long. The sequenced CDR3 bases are TGCAGCGTTGAACAGGGCGATACG. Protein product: CSVEQGDT. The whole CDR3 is CSVEQGDTQYF.

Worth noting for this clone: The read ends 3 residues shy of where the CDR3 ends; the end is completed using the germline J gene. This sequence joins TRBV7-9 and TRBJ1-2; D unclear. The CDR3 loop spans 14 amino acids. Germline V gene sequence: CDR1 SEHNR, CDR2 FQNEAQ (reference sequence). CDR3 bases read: TGTGCCAGCAGCTTCCTCACGGCGGAATACGAC. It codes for CASSFLTAEYD. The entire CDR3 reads CASSFLTAEYDYTF.

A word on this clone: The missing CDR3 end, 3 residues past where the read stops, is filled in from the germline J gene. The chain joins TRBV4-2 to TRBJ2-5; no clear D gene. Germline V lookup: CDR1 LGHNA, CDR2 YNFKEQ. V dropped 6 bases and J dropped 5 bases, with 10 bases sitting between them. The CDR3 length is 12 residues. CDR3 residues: CASSIQAETQYF. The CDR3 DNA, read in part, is TGTGCCAGCAGTATTCAGGCGGAGACC.

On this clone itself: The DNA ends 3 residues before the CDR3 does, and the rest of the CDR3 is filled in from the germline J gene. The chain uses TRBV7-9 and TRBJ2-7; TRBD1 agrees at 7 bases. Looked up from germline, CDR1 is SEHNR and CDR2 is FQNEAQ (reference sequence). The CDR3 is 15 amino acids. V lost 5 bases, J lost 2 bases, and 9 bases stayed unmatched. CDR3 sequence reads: CASSPRETGTYEQYF. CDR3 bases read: TGTGCCAGCAGCCCCCGAGAGACAGGGACCTACGAG.

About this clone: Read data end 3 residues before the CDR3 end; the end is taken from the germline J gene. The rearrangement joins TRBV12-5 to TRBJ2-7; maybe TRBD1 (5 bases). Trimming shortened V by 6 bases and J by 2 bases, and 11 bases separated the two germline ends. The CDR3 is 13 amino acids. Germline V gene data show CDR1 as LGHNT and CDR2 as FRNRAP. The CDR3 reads CASGRRQTYEQYF. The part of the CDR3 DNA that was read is TGTGCTAGTGGCCGGCGACAGACCTACGAG. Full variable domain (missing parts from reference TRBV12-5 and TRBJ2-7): DARVTQTPRHKVTEMGQEVTMRCQPILGHNTVFWYRQTMMQGLELLAYFRNRAPLDDSGMPKDRFSAEMPDATLATLKIQPSEPRDSAVYFCASGRRQTYEQYFGPGTRLTVT.

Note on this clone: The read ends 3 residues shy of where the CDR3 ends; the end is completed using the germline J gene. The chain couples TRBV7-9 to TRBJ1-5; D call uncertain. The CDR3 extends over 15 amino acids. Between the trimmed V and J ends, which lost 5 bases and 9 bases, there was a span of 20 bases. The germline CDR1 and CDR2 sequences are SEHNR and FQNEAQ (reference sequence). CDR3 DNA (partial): TGTGCCAGCAGCCCAGCGGGTCAGCCCGGCTCGCCC. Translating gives CASSPAGQPGSP. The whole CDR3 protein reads CASSPAGQPGSPQHF. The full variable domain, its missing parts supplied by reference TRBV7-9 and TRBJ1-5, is DTGVSQNPRHKITKRGQNVTFRCDPISEHNRLYWYRQTLGQGPEFLTYFQNEAQLEKSRLLSDRFSAERPKGSFSTLEIQRTEQGDSAMYLCASSPAGQPGSPQHFGDGTRLSIL.

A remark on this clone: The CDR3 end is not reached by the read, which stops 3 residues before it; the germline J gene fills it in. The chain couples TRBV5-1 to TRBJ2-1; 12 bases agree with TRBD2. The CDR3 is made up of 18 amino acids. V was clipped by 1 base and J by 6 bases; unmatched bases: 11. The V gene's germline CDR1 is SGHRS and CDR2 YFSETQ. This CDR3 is CASSLSLAGGLGGNEQFF. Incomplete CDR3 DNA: TGCGCCAGCAGCTTGTCGCTAGCGGGGGGGCTTGGCGGCAATGAG.

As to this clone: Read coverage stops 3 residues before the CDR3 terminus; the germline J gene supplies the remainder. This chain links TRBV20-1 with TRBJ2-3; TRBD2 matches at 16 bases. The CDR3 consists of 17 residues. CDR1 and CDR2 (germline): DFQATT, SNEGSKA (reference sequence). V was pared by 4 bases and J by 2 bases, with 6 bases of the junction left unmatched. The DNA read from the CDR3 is TGCAGTGCTAAGGGGACTAGCGGGGGGGCGCTCACAGATACG. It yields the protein CSAKGTSGGALTDT. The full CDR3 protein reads CSAKGTSGGALTDTQYF.

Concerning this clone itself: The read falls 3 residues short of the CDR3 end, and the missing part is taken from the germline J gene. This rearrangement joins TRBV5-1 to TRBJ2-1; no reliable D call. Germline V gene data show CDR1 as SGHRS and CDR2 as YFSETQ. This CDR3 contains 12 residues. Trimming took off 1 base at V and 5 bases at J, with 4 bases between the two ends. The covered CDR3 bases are TGCGCCAGCAGCTTGACTAACAATGAG. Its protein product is CASSLTNNE. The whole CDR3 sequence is CASSLTNNEQFF.

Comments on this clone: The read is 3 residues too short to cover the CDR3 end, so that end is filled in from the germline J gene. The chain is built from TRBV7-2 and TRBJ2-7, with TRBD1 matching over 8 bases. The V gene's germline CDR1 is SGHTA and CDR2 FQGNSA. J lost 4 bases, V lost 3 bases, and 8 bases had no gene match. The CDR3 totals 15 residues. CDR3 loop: CASSLTGANGYEQYF. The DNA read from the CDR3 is TGTGCCAGCAGCTTGACAGGGGCCAACGGATACGAG. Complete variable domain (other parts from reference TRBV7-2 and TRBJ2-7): GAGVSQSPSNKVTEKGKDVELRCDPISGHTALYWYRQSLGQGLEFLIYFQGNSAPDKSGLPSDRFSAERTGGSVSTLTIQRTQQEDSAVYLCASSLTGANGYEQYFGPGTRLTVT.

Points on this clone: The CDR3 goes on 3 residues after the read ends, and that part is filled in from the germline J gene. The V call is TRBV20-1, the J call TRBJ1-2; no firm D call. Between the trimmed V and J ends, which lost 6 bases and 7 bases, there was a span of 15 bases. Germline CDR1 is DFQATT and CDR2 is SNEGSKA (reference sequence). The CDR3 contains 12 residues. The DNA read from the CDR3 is TGCAGTGCCACGCCTATGGGCTCTGGC. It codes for CSATPMGSG. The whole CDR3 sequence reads CSATPMGSGYTF.

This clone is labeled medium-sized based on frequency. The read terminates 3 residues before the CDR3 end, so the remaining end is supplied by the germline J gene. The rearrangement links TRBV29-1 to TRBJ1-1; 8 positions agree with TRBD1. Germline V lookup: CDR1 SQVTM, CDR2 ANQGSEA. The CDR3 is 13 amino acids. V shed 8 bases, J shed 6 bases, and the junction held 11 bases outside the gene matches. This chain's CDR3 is CSSRQGRESEAFF. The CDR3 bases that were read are TGCAGCAGTCGACAGGGGAGGGAGTCTGAA.

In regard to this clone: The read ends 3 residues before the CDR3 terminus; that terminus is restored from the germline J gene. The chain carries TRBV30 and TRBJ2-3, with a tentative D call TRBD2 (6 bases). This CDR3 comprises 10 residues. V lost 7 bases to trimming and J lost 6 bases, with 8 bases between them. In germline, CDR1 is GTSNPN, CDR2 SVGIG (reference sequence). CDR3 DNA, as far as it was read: TGTGCCTCCCTAGCGGATACG. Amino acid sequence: CASLADT. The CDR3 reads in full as CASLADTQYF.

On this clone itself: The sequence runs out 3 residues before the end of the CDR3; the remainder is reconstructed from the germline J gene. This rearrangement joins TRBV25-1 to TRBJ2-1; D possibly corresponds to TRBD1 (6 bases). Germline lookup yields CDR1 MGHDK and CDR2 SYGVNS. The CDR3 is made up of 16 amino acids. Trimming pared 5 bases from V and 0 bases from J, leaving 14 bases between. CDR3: CASSPRQDRSYNEQFF. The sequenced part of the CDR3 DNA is TGTGCCAGCAGTCCCCGACAGGACCGCTCCTACAATGAG.

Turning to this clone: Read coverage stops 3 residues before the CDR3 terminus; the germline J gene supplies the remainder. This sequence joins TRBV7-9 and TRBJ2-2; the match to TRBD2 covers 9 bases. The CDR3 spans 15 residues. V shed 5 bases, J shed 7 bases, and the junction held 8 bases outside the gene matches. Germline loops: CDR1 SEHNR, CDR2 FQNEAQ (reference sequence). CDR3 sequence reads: CASSPASGAGGELFF. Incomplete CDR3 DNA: TGTGCCAGCAGCCCTGCTAGCGGGGCAGGCGGGGAG.

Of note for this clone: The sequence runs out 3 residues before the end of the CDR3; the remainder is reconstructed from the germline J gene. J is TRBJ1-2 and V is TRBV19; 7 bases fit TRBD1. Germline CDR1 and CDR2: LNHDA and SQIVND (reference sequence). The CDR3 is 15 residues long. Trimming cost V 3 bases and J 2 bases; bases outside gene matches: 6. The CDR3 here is CASSISHRGNYGYTF. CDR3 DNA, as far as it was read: TGTGCCAGTAGTATCTCTCACAGGGGAAACTATGGC.

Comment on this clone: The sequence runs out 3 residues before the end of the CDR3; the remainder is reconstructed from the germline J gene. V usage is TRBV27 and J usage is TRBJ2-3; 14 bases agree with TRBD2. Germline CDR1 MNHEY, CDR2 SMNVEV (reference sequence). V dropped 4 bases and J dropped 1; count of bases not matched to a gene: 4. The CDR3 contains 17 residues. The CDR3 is CASSSPGLAGGTDTQYF. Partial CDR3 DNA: TGTGCCAGCAGTTCTCCGGGACTAGCGGGGGGCACAGATACG.

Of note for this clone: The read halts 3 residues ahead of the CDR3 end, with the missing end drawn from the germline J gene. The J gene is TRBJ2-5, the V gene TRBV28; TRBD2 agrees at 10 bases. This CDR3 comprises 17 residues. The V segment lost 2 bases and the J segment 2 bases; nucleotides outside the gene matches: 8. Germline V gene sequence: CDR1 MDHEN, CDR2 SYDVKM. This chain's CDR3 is CASSLSLAGAGQETQYF. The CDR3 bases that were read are TGTGCCAGCAGTTTAAGTCTAGCGGGGGCTGGGCAAGAGACC.